The next 12 T cell receptor beta chains were all read from a single sample in a study of T cell repertoires in cytomegalovirus infection. TCRdb fed the reads into MiXCR, producing one record per CDR3 protein. The table has about 900,000 distinct CDR3 sequences, around 30% seen once. No antigens are known for them. The material sequenced was cultured CD8+ T cells from PBMCs, taken from culture after CMV antigen stimulation. The receptor source for this set is a human donor in good health (CMV status not recorded). Some clones in this sample may be carry-over from other donors' samples.

The genes are TRBV27 and TRBJ2-7; D may be TRBD2 (6 bases). V was clipped by 6 bases and J by 1 base, with 13 bases between them. This CDR3 has 14 amino acids. Germline V gene sequence: CDR1 MNHEY, CDR2 SMNVEV (reference sequence). In DNA form, the CDR3 reads TGTGCCAGCAGCGCCGCCGGGGGTTCCTACGAGCAGTACGTC. As protein: CASSAAGGSYEQYV.

The V gene is TRBV12-3 or TRBV12-4, the J gene TRBJ2-7; maybe TRBD1 (5 bases). The CDR3 has 13 amino acids. V shed 5 bases and J shed 2 bases, with 10 bases lying between them. This chain's CDR3 is CASSPMDTYEQYF. The CDR3 DNA is TGTGCCAGCAGTCCCATGGACACCTACGAGCAGTACTTC.

The chain uses TRBV7-9 and TRBJ2-2, with D uncertain. V lost 6 bases, J lost 8 bases, and 13 bases lay in between. The germline CDR1 and CDR2 sequences are SEHNR and FQNEAQ (reference sequence). The CDR3 length is 13 residues. This CDR3 is CASRTHPGGELFF. CDR3 bases: TGTGCCAGCAGGACCCACCCTGGAGGGGAGCTGTTTTTT.

V is TRBV6-2 or TRBV6-3 and J is TRBJ2-7; D is possibly TRBD2 (6 bases). Germline V gene data show CDR1 as MNHEY and CDR2 as SVGEGT. V lost 2 bases and J lost 2, with 7 bases in between. The CDR3 runs to 13 residues. CDR3 amino acids: CASSYGGTYEQYV. The CDR3 DNA follows: TGTGCCAGCAGTTACGGGGGGACCTACGAGCAGTACGTC.

V and J are TRBV28 and TRBJ2-6; a possible D gene is TRBD1 (6 bases). V was pared by 3 bases and J by 1 base, with 7 bases between. The CDR3 contains 15 residues. The germline CDR1 and CDR2 sequences are MDHEN and SYDVKM. In DNA, the CDR3 is TGTGCCAGCAGTTTCGGACAGTCTGGGGCCAACGTCCTGACTTTC. Translating gives CASSFGQSGANVLTF. The full variable domain, with the rest looked up from reference TRBV28 and TRBJ2-6, is DVKVTQSSRYLVKRTGEKVFLECVQDMDHENMFWYRQDPGLGLRLIYFSYDVKMKEKGDIPEGYSVSREKKERFSLILESASTNQTSMYLCASSFGQSGANVLTFGAGSRLTVL.

This clonotype was recorded a few times. This sequence joins TRBV13 and TRBJ2-2; 9 bases map to TRBD1. This CDR3 contains 17 residues. The germline gives CDR1 PRHDT, CDR2 FYEKMQ (reference sequence). V was pared by 4 bases and J by 7 bases, with 13 bases of the junction left unmatched. This CDR3 is CASSSVPRQGEVGELFF. The DNA of the CDR3 is TGTGCCAGCAGCTCTGTCCCCCGACAGGGGGAAGTCGGGGAGCTGTTTTTT.

The table lists this clonotype with many counts. The chain couples TRBV5-5 to TRBJ1-4, with D unresolved. With 2 bases removed from V and 0 bases from J, the gap between germline ends came to 11 bases. Germline lookup yields CDR1 SGHKS and CDR2 YYEKEE (reference sequence). This CDR3 has 16 residues. The CDR3 bases are TGTGCCAGCAGCTTTGGACGGGGTGCAACTAATGAAAAACTGTTTTTT. Residues: CASSFGRGATNEKLFF.

The table lists this clonotype with a few counts. The chain employs TRBV25-1 and TRBJ2-7; no firm D call. V lost 4 bases and J 5 bases, leaving 6 bases between the germline ends. The length of the CDR3 is 11 residues. Germline values: CDR1 MGHDK, CDR2 SYGVNS. The CDR3 here is CASSGPHEQYV. The CDR3 coding sequence is TGTGCCAGCAGTGGTCCTCACGAGCAGTACGTC.

The CDR3 DNA sequence: TGTGCTAGTGGTTTTCCCCTAGATCCCATAGCGGGGGGGAATTACAATGAGCAGTTCTTC. This codes for CASGFPLDPIAGGNYNEQFF. V gene TRBV12-5 combines with J gene TRBJ2-1; 11 positions agree with TRBD2. The CDR3 is made up of 20 amino acids. V dropped 3 bases and J dropped 4; count of bases not matched to a gene: 17. Germline V CDR1 and CDR2: LGHNT, FRNRAP.

The chain has TRBV4-1 and TRBJ2-3; D gene uncertain. The CDR3 contains 15 residues. CDR1 and CDR2 (germline): MGHRA, YSYEKL. V was cut by 3 bases and J by 0 bases, with 10 bases left in between. CDR3 bases: TGCGCCAGCAGCCATGTCGGAACTAGCACAGATACGCAGTATTTT. The encoded protein is CASSHVGTSTDTQYF.

In DNA, the CDR3 is TGTGCCAGCAGCTCCTCGGCGGGACCAGGGGATGAGCAGTTCTTC. Its protein product is CASSSSAGPGDEQFF. The chain uses TRBV7-9 and TRBJ2-1; perhaps D is TRBD1 or TRBD2 (6 bases each). V shed 4 bases and J shed 8 bases, with 18 bases lying between them. The CDR3 spans 15 residues. Germline CDR1 and CDR2: SEHNR and FQNEAQ (reference sequence).

The chain carries TRBV5-1 and TRBJ2-3; D tentatively reads TRBD1 or TRBD2 (5 bases each). Deletions cut 4 bases from V and 0 bases from J, with 18 bases between. Germline-derived CDR1 and CDR2 are SGHRS and YFSETQ. The CDR3 is 17 amino acids. The CDR3 spells CASSPWGEGRSTDTQYF. The CDR3 DNA is TGCGCCAGCAGCCCCTGGGGAGAGGGGCGAAGCACAGATACGCAGTATTTT.